The subject of this entry is one TCR beta chain. 60 Vbeta and 13 Jbeta primers were used in PCR. TCRdb's table, derived via immunoSEQ multiplex PCR, lists solely in-frame clones and lacks some. The sample has some 200,000 clones, around 82% seen once. This sample is drawn from a study of cytomegalovirus exposure and HLA in healthy donors. The CDR3 contains 16 residues. J lost 3 bases, V lost 1 base, and 8 bases had no gene match. Germline assignment: CDR1 MGHRA and CDR2 YSYEKL. The TCR sequence derives from a woman under 40 in good health and CMV-seronegative. The V call is TRBV4-1, the J call TRBJ2-7; 8 positions agree with TRBD1. The specimen was PBMCs. CDR3 in amino acids: CASSQGAGGLFYEQYF. The CDR3 DNA reads as TGCGCCAGCAGCCAAGGGGCAGGGGGCTTGTTCTACGAGCAGTACTTC.